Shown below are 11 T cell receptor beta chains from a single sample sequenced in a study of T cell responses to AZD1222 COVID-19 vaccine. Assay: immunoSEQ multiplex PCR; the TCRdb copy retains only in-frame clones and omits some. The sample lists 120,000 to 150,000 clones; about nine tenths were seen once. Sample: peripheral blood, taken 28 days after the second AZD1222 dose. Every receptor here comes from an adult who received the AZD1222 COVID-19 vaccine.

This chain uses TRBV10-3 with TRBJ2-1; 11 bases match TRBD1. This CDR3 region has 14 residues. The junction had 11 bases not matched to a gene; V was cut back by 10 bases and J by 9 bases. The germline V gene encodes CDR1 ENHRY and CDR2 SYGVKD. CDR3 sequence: CATWTGTGGSEQFF. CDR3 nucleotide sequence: TGTGCCACATGGACCGGGACAGGGGGGAGTGAGCAGTTCTTC.

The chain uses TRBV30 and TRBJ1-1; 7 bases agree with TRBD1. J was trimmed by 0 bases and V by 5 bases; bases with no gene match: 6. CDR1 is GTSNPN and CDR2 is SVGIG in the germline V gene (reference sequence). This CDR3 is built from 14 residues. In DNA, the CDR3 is TGTGCCTGGTGCCCGACAGGGATGAACACTGAAGCTTTCTTT. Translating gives CAWCPTGMNTEAFF.

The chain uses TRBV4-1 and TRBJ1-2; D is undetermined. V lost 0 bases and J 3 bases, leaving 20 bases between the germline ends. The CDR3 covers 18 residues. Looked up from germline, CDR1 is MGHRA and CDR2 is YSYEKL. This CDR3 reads CASSQEFLPEYGDYGYTF. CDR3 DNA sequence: TGCGCCAGCAGCCAAGAATTCCTCCCGGAATATGGGGACTATGGCTACACCTTC.

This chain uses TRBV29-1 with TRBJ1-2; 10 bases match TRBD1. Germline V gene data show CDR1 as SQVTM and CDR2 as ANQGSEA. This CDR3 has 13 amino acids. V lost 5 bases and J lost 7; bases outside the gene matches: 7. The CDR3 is CSVLGTGEGGYTF. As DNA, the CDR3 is TGCAGCGTTTTAGGGACAGGGGAAGGTGGCTACACCTTC.

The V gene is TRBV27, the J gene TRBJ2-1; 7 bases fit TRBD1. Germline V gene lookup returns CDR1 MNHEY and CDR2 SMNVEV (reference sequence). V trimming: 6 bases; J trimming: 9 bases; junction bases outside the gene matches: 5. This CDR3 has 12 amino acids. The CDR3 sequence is CASSTHRGEQFF. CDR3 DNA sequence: TGTGCCAGCAGCACTCACAGGGGTGAGCAGTTCTTC.

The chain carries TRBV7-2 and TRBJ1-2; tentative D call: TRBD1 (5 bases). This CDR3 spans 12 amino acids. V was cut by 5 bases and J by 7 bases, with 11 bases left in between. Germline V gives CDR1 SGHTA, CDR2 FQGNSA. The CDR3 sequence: CASSPQGLGYTF. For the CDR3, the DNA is TGTGCCAGCAGCCCTCAGGGACTTGGCTACACCTTC.

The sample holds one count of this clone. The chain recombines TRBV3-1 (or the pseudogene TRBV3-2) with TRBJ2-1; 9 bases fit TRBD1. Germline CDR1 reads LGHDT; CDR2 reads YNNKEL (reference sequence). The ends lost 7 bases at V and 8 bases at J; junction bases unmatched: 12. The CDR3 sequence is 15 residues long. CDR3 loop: CASTHHRDRDDEQFF. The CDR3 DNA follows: TGTGCCAGCACCCACCACCGGGACAGGGACGATGAGCAGTTCTTC.

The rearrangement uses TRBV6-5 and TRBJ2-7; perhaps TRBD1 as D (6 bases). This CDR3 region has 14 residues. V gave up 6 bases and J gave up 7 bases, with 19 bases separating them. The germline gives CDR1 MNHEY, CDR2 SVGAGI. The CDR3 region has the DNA TGTGCCAGCAGCTCCCCCGGGACACCCTCAGAGCAGTACTTC. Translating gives CASSSPGTPSEQYF.

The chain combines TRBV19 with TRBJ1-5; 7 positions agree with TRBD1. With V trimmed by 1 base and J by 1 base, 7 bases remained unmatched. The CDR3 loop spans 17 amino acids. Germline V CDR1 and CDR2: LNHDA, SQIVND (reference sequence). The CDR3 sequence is CASSIGGQLPSNQPQHF. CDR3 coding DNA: TGTGCCAGTAGTATAGGGGGACAGTTACCCAGCAATCAGCCCCAGCATTTT.

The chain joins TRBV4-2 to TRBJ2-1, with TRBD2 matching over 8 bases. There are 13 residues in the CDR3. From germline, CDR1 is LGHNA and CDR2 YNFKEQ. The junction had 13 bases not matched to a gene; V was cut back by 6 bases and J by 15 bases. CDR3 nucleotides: TGTGCCAGCAGTCGCCCGCCCGGGACTAGATTGTTCTTC. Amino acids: CASSRPPGTRLFF.

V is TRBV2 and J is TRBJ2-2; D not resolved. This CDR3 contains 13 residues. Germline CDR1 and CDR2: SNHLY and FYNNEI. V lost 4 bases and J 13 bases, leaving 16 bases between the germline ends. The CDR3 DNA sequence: TGTGCCAGCAGTGCCGGGTATTTACCGTCGCTGTTTTTT. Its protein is CASSAGYLPSLFF.